Shown below are 19 T cell receptor beta chains from a single sample sequenced in a study of shared clonotypes between healthy human individuals. This table comes from immunoSEQ multiplex PCR, and its TCRdb copy is limited to in-frame clones, with some not included. The data hold 330,000 or so clones, with around 70% observed a single time. Sequencing was carried out using memory CD4+ T cells sorted from blood. Sample subset: CD45RA-negative fraction. The receptors originated from a man younger than 40 in good health.

V and J are TRBV29-1 and TRBJ1-2; 7 nucleotides agree with TRBD1. Losses at the gene ends were 5 bases for V and 6 bases for J; bases not matched to a gene: 12. The CDR3 contains 14 residues. Germline lookup yields CDR1 SQVTM and CDR2 ANQGSEA. CDR3 nucleotide sequence: TGCAGCGTTCCCTACAATGACAGGGTTAATGGCTACACCTTC. Translated, it gives CSVPYNDRVNGYTF. The variable domain in full, completed from reference TRBV29-1 and TRBJ1-2, reads SAVISQKPSRDICQRGTSLTIQCQVDSQVTMMFWYRQQPGQSLTLIATANQGSEATYESGFVIDKFPISRPNLTFSTLTVSNMSPEDSSIYLCSVPYNDRVNGYTFGSGTRLTVV.

This chain connects TRBV5-1 to TRBJ2-7; 11 positions agree with TRBD2. Per germline, CDR1 SGHRS and CDR2 YFSETQ. The CDR3 runs to 14 residues. Trimming took 5 bases from V and 2 from J; bases not matched to a gene: 3. CDR3 DNA sequence: TGCGCCAGCAGACTAGCGGGAGTTGCCTACGAGCAGTACTTC. It yields the protein CASRLAGVAYEQYF.

The chain combines TRBV9 with TRBJ2-3, with 11 bases fitting TRBD2. This CDR3 has 14 residues. Losses at the gene ends were 7 bases for V and 3 bases for J; bases not matched to a gene: 4. Per the germline V gene, CDR1 is SGDLS and CDR2 is YYNGEE. CDR3 protein: CASARLAGTDTQYF. CDR3 bases: TGTGCCAGCGCCAGACTAGCGGGAACAGATACGCAGTATTTT.

The chain employs TRBV19 and TRBJ2-3; 8 nucleotides align to TRBD1. V was clipped by 5 bases and J by 3 bases; unmatched bases: 7. Germline lookup yields CDR1 LNHDA and CDR2 SQIVND (reference sequence). CDR3 length equals 15 residues. As DNA, the CDR3 is TGTGCCAGTAGTTTGGGACAGGCAAGTACAGATACGCAGTATTTT. Encoded protein: CASSLGQASTDTQYF.

This clone was detected a few times. V usage is TRBV29-1 and J usage is TRBJ2-1; the D gene is possibly TRBD2 (5 bases). From germline, CDR1 is SQVTM and CDR2 ANQGSEA. CDR3 length equals 13 residues. Between the trimmed V and J ends, which lost 6 bases and 4 bases, there was a span of 13 bases. The CDR3 spells CSVAWEPYNEQFF. Here the CDR3 DNA reads TGCAGCGTCGCCTGGGAGCCGTACAATGAGCAGTTCTTC.

The chain recombines TRBV2 with TRBJ1-3; D is unclear. V lost 3 bases to trimming and J lost 0 bases, with 3 bases between them. Looked up from germline, CDR1 is SNHLY and CDR2 is FYNNEI. CDR3 length: 13 residues. In DNA form, the CDR3 reads TGTGCCAGCAGTGAGATCTCTGGAAACACCATATATTTT. Translated, it gives CASSEISGNTIYF.

The chain couples TRBV6-5 to TRBJ2-5; D is perhaps TRBD2 (5 bases). CDR3 length: 13 residues. Trimming took off 4 bases at V and 7 bases at J, with 13 bases between the two ends. CDR1 is MNHEY, CDR2 SVGAGI, per germline. The CDR3 protein is CASSSILGGTQYF. The DNA of the CDR3 is TGTGCCAGCAGTTCCATCCTCGGAGGGACCCAGTACTTC.

In its sample, this clone was seen a few times. This chain connects TRBV7-2 to TRBJ2-7; 8 nucleotides line up with TRBD2. The trim removed 5 bases at V and 7 bases at J, leaving 16 bases unmatched. Per the germline V gene, CDR1 is SGHTA and CDR2 is FQGNSA. The CDR3 consists of 16 residues. In DNA, the CDR3 is TGTGCCAGCAGCCTAAAGAGCGGGAGCCCAGGTTTAGAGCAGTACTTC. This translates into CASSLKSGSPGLEQYF.

The chain links TRBV27 to TRBJ1-5; D is ambiguous. CDR3 length: 13 amino acids. Trimming removed 4 bases at V and 5 bases at J, with 9 bases between. Germline loops: CDR1 MNHEY, CDR2 SMNVEV (reference sequence). CDR3 loop: CASSSRPHQPQHF. The CDR3 DNA sequence: TGTGCCAGCAGTTCCCGACCCCATCAGCCCCAGCATTTT.

The sample holds many counts of this clone. The chain employs TRBV5-1 and TRBJ1-2, with D hard to call. Trimming left V 4 bases short and J 0 bases short, with 10 bases between. From germline, CDR1 is SGHRS and CDR2 YFSETQ. The CDR3 has 14 amino acids. This CDR3 is CASSGISPNYGYTF. The CDR3 DNA reads as TGCGCCAGCAGCGGAATCAGCCCTAACTATGGCTACACCTTC.

This clone was found a few times. V is TRBV9 and J is TRBJ2-7, with 9 nucleotides matching TRBD2. The germline V gene has CDR1 SGDLS and CDR2 YYNGEE. This CDR3 region has 15 residues. The ends lost 4 bases at V and 5 bases at J; junction bases unmatched: 10. The CDR3 DNA reads as TGTGCCAGCAGCCCAAGTAGCGGGAGCGTCGACGAGCAGTACTTC. It translates to CASSPSSGSVDEQYF.

The chain employs TRBV15 and TRBJ2-3; D unclear. V shed 5 bases and J shed 1 base, with 7 bases lying between them. The CDR3 extends over 13 amino acids. Per germline, CDR1 LNHNV and CDR2 YYDKDF (reference sequence). In DNA, the CDR3 is TGTGCCACCAGCCCCACCCGCACAGATACGCAGTATTTT. Protein sequence: CATSPTRTDTQYF.

The chain uses TRBV14 and TRBJ2-5; D ambiguous. Germline assignment: CDR1 SGHDN and CDR2 FVKESK. V was pared by 3 bases and J by 5 bases, with 19 bases between. The CDR3 contains 16 residues. CDR3 amino acids: CASSHERTSRVETQYF. CDR3 bases: TGTGCCAGCAGCCATGAGCGAACCAGTCGAGTTGAGACCCAGTACTTC.

The V and J genes are TRBV4-1 and TRBJ2-1; 13 bases match TRBD2. This CDR3 contains 17 residues. Per germline, CDR1 MGHRA and CDR2 YSYEKL. The trim removed 1 base at V and 7 bases at J, leaving 7 bases unmatched. DNA of the CDR3: TGCGCCAGCAGCCAAGTGTTACTAGCGGGAGGGTTAAATGAGCAGTTCTTC. Translating gives CASSQVLLAGGLNEQFF.

V gene TRBV5-8 combines with J gene TRBJ1-1; D gene uncertain. Trimming removed 6 bases at V and 1 base at J, with 16 bases between. The CDR3 loop spans 15 amino acids. Germline V gene data show CDR1 as SGHTS and CDR2 as YDEGEE. The chain's CDR3 is CASIPLAFRNTEAFF. CDR3 coding DNA: TGTGCCAGCATTCCTTTAGCCTTTCGGAACACTGAAGCTTTCTTT.

V and J are TRBV4-3 and TRBJ2-3, with 13 positions matching TRBD2. Germline V gene lookup returns CDR1 LGHNA and CDR2 YSLEER. J lost 2 bases, V lost 1 base, and 6 bases had no gene match. This CDR3 contains 18 residues. In nucleotides, the CDR3 is TGCGCCAGCAGCCAAGGACGACTAGCGGGAGGTAACACAGATACGCAGTATTTT. Translating it yields CASSQGRLAGGNTDTQYF.

The V gene is TRBV6-4, the J gene TRBJ2-3, with 10 bases matching TRBD2. V trimming: 2 bases; J trimming: 0 bases; junction bases outside the gene matches: 8. The CDR3 has 18 residues. Germline V gene lookup returns CDR1 MRHNA and CDR2 SNTAGT. The CDR3 nucleotides are TGTGCCAGCAGTGACGGGGCTAGCGGGAGAGCGAGCACAGATACGCAGTATTTT. Amino acid sequence: CASSDGASGRASTDTQYF.

The chain combines TRBV7-2 with TRBJ2-1; the D gene is possibly TRBD2 (6 bases). The CDR3 sequence is 15 residues long. In germline, CDR1 is SGHTA, CDR2 FQGNSA. Trimming removed 4 bases from V and 4 bases from J, with 14 bases in between. Here the CDR3 DNA reads TGTGCCAGCAGCTGGGGAGACGGGACTTACAATGAGCAGTTCTTC. Amino acid sequence: CASSWGDGTYNEQFF.

The rearrangement joins TRBV12-5 to TRBJ2-6, with a tentative D call TRBD1 (5 bases). CDR3 length: 17 amino acids. Germline CDR1 LGHNT, CDR2 FRNRAP. V shed 5 bases and J shed 5 bases, with 19 bases lying between them. CDR3 coding DNA: TGTGCTAGTGGTGGGCAAGCAGGACAAAGTCGGGCCAACGTCCTGACTTTC. Its translation: CASGGQAGQSRANVLTF. The full variable domain, its missing parts supplied by reference TRBV12-5 and TRBJ2-6, is DARVTQTPRHKVTEMGQEVTMRCQPILGHNTVFWYRQTMMQGLELLAYFRNRAPLDDSGMPKDRFSAEMPDATLATLKIQPSEPRDSAVYFCASGGQAGQSRANVLTFGAGSRLTVL.